This entry lists 30 T cell receptor beta chains sequenced from one sample in a study of cytomegalovirus exposure and HLA in healthy donors. PCR used 60 Vbeta primers and 13 Jbeta primers. TCRdb's copy holds only in-frame clones and misses some; the assay was immunoSEQ multiplex PCR. This sample has around 220,000 clones; over 60% occur once, and the top ten carry around 15%. The sample consisted of PBMCs. These receptors were obtained from a man aged 35-49 years in good health and CMV-seronegative.

This chain uses TRBV27 with TRBJ1-1; perhaps TRBD1 as D (6 bases). V gave up 5 bases and J gave up 6 bases, with 16 bases separating them. The CDR3 covers 14 residues. The germline gives CDR1 MNHEY, CDR2 SMNVEV (reference sequence). The CDR3 sequence: CASSLEVRGAEAFF. Here the CDR3 DNA reads TGTGCCAGCAGTCTAGAGGTCAGGGGAGCTGAAGCTTTCTTT.

The chain joins TRBV29-1 to TRBJ2-7; D possibly corresponds to TRBD2 (6 bases). V lost 4 bases, J lost 6 bases, and 19 bases lay in between. Looked up from germline, CDR1 is SQVTM and CDR2 is ANQGSEA. The CDR3 covers 14 residues. CDR3 DNA: TGCAGCGTTGCGAACCCATCGCAGGGAGGCGAGCAGTACTTC. Residues: CSVANPSQGGEQYF.

V gene TRBV30 combines with J gene TRBJ2-5; 8 bases map to TRBD1. The J call may not be correct, given that the DNA end is closer to TRBJ2-7. CDR3 length equals 12 residues. Germline-derived CDR1 and CDR2 are GTSNPN and SVGIG (reference sequence). CDR3 DNA sequence: TGTGCCTGGAGTTACAGGGGGGACGAGCAGTACTTC. This encodes CAWSYRGDEQYF.

The chain joins TRBV11-3 to TRBJ2-2, with 7 bases fitting TRBD1. Trimming at V came to 5 bases and at J to 6 bases, leaving 3 bases not matched to a gene. This CDR3 is built from 13 residues. Germline loops: CDR1 SGHNT, CDR2 YENEEA. In DNA form, the CDR3 reads TGTGCCAGCAGCCTCGGGACAGCCGGGGAGCTGTTTTTT. Protein sequence: CASSLGTAGELFF.

This chain joins TRBV27 and TRBJ1-1; D remains unclear. The germline V and J ends were trimmed by 5 bases and 1 base, with 23 bases remaining between them. The CDR3 spans 18 residues. Germline V gives CDR1 MNHEY, CDR2 SMNVEV (reference sequence). CDR3: CASSPHAIPGNSNTEAFF. CDR3 nucleotides: TGTGCCAGCAGTCCCCACGCCATACCCGGGAACTCGAACACTGAAGCTTTCTTT.

The chain joins TRBV18 to TRBJ1-5; D is perhaps TRBD1 (5 bases). The CDR3 consists of 16 residues. The germline V gene has CDR1 KGHSH and CDR2 LQKENI. Trimming removed 3 bases at V and 2 bases at J, with 14 bases between. In nucleotides, the CDR3 is TGTGCCAGCTCACCGGTTGGCGGGGGAGGCAATCAGCCCCAGCATTTT. Amino acids: CASSPVGGGGNQPQHF.

The V gene is TRBV7-6, the J gene TRBJ2-5, with 11 bases lining up with TRBD1. V was clipped by 8 bases and J by 5 bases; unmatched bases: 7. The V gene's germline CDR1 is SGHVS and CDR2 FNYEAQ. The CDR3 has 14 amino acids. The CDR3 protein is CASARDRGGETQYF. CDR3 nucleotide sequence: TGTGCCAGCGCAAGGGACAGGGGGGGGGAGACCCAGTACTTC. Full variable domain (rest looked up from reference TRBV7-6 and TRBJ2-5): GAGVSQSPRYKVTKRGQDVALRCDPISGHVSLYWYRQALGQGPEFLTYFNYEAQQDKSGLPNDRFSAERPEGSISTLTIQRTEQRDSAMYRCASARDRGGETQYFGPGTRLLVL.

V gene TRBV6-5 combines with J gene TRBJ1-1; D gene ambiguous. The CDR3 covers 13 residues. CDR1 and CDR2 (germline): MNHEY, SVGAGI. V was shortened by 6 bases and J by 6 bases, with 14 bases between the two germline ends. For the CDR3, the DNA is TGTGCCAGCAGCGCGACCGACTGGGCTGAAGCTTTCTTT. Its translation is CASSATDWAEAFF.

V and J are TRBV9 and TRBJ2-5; possibly TRBD1 for D (6 bases). Germline CDR1 is SGDLS and CDR2 is YYNGEE. The CDR3 length is 13 residues. V dropped 0 bases and J dropped 6 bases, with 9 bases sitting between them. CDR3 residues: CASSVEQGQTQYF. CDR3 DNA sequence: TGTGCCAGCAGCGTAGAACAGGGACAGACCCAGTACTTC.

V gene TRBV7-2 combines with J gene TRBJ2-5; TRBD2 is a possible D gene (6 bases). The germline V gene encodes CDR1 SGHTA and CDR2 FQGNSA. CDR3 size: 15 residues. V was trimmed by 2 bases and J by 2 bases, leaving 12 bases between them. As DNA, the CDR3 is TGTGCCAGCAGCTTACTTAGCGGTCCACAAGAGACCCAGTACTTC. Its protein product is CASSLLSGPQETQYF. Looking up the rest from reference TRBV7-2 and TRBJ2-5 gives the full variable domain: GAGVSQSPSNKVTEKGKDVELRCDPISGHTALYWYRQSLGQGLEFLIYFQGNSAPDKSGLPSDRFSAERTGGSVSTLTIQRTQQEDSAVYLCASSLLSGPQETQYFGPGTRLLVL.

CDR3 loop: CASREGHREQYF. In nucleotides, the CDR3 is TGTGCCAGCAGGGAGGGCCACCGGGAGCAGTACTTC. The chain carries TRBV25-1 and TRBJ2-7; D possibly corresponds to TRBD2 (6 bases). CDR1 is MGHDK, CDR2 SYGVNS, per germline. Trimming took 6 bases from V and 7 from J, leaving 13 bases between them. CDR3 length: 12 residues.

CDR3 in amino acids: CASSVDRTSSGNTIYF. The DNA of the CDR3 is TGTGCCAGCAGTGTGGACAGGACCTCCTCTGGAAACACCATATATTTT. The chain links TRBV2 to TRBJ1-3, with 7 bases lining up with TRBD1. The V and J ends lost 4 bases and 0 bases, in that order; junction bases with no gene match: 6. Germline CDR1 is SNHLY and CDR2 is FYNNEI. This CDR3 has 16 residues.

The rearrangement joins TRBV6-1 to TRBJ1-3, with 7 bases matching TRBD1. V gave up 6 bases and J gave up 3 bases; unmatched junction bases: 8. CDR1 and CDR2 from the germline V gene are MNHNS and SASEGT. This CDR3 is 15 amino acids long. The CDR3 is CASSDRERLGNTIYF. DNA for the CDR3: TGTGCCAGCAGCGACAGGGAACGGCTTGGAAACACCATATATTTT.

The CDR3 bases are TGTGCCAGCAGCGTAGTGTCGAGCGGGAGAGAGACCCAGTACTTC. This codes for CASSVVSSGRETQYF. The V gene is TRBV9, the J gene TRBJ2-5, with TRBD2 identical over 8 bases. The CDR3 totals 15 residues. From germline, CDR1 is SGDLS and CDR2 YYNGEE. J gave up 4 bases and V 0 bases, and 5 bases lay outside the gene matches.

This clone has just a few counts. J is TRBJ1-2 and V is TRBV9; D remains unclear. Germline-derived CDR1 and CDR2 are SGDLS and YYNGEE. The V end lost 1 base, the J end lost 1 base, and 5 bases lay between the germline ends. The CDR3 covers 13 residues. The CDR3 reads CASSVTDNYGYTF. The CDR3 coding sequence is TGTGCCAGCAGCGTAACAGATAACTATGGCTACACCTTC.

This clone was counted between two and nine times. The genes are TRBV2 and TRBJ2-1; 9 bases map to TRBD1. With V trimmed by 1 base and J by 3 bases, 1 base remained unmatched. This CDR3 has 15 amino acids. Germline V CDR1 and CDR2: SNHLY, FYNNEI. This CDR3 is CASSEGDRVYNEQFF. CDR3 sequence (DNA): TGTGCCAGCAGTGAAGGGGACAGGGTCTACAATGAGCAGTTCTTC.

This chain connects TRBV18 to TRBJ1-5; D might be TRBD1 (6 bases). The CDR3 is made up of 15 amino acids. Germline values: CDR1 KGHSH, CDR2 LQKENI. Trimming took 3 bases from V and 1 from J, leaving 10 bases between them. CDR3 in amino acids: CASSPQQGSNQPQHF. The CDR3, as DNA: TGTGCCAGCTCACCCCAACAGGGAAGCAATCAGCCCCAGCATTTT.

The chain uses TRBV5-1 and TRBJ2-3, with 8 bases aligning to TRBD2. This CDR3 region has 16 residues. Unmatched junction bases numbered 10, after V lost 1 base and J lost 6 bases. Germline assignment: CDR1 SGHRS and CDR2 YFSETQ. The DNA for the CDR3 is TGCGCCAGCAGCTTGATTTTGGCGGGGGGCGGGGATACGCAGTATTTT. This encodes CASSLILAGGGDTQYF.

This chain joins TRBV28 and TRBJ1-1; D call uncertain. V dropped 4 bases and J dropped 7 bases, with 10 bases sitting between them. Germline V gene data show CDR1 as MDHEN and CDR2 as SYDVKM. This CDR3 comprises 12 residues. The CDR3 sequence is CASSSQVLEAFF. The CDR3 DNA is TGTGCCAGCAGTTCCCAGGTTCTTGAAGCTTTCTTT.

J is TRBJ2-5 and V is TRBV7-2, with D unresolved. Between the trimmed V and J ends, which lost 5 bases and 5 bases, there was a span of 9 bases. Germline CDR1 reads SGHTA; CDR2 reads FQGNSA. This CDR3 is 12 amino acids long. The CDR3 sequence: CASSQVRETQYF. DNA for the CDR3: TGTGCCAGCAGCCAAGTACGGGAGACCCAGTACTTC.

The chain has TRBV5-4 and TRBJ2-1; 10 nucleotides line up with TRBD2. In germline, CDR1 is SGHNT, CDR2 YYREEE (reference sequence). Unmatched junction bases numbered 4, after V lost 0 bases and J lost 1 base. CDR3 length equals 17 residues. CDR3 region: CASSLGGSGRSYNEQFF. The CDR3, as DNA: TGTGCCAGCAGCTTGGGAGGTAGCGGGAGGTCCTACAATGAGCAGTTCTTC.

The V gene is TRBV9, the J gene TRBJ2-1, with D perhaps TRBD2 (5 bases). CDR3 length equals 16 residues. The V gene lost 0 bases and the J gene lost 0 bases, with 10 bases spanning the gap. Germline V gene lookup returns CDR1 SGDLS and CDR2 YYNGEE. The CDR3 protein is CASSVGWRNSYNEQFF. CDR3 bases: TGTGCCAGCAGCGTAGGGTGGAGGAACTCCTACAATGAGCAGTTCTTC.

The chain employs TRBV6-1 and TRBJ2-7; 15 bases agree with TRBD2. Germline trimming cut 2 bases from V and 0 bases from J; bases unmatched to any gene: 5. Germline assignment: CDR1 MNHNS and CDR2 SASEGT. This CDR3 is 18 amino acids long. This CDR3 reads CASSEWTSGRDISYEQYF. CDR3 in DNA: TGTGCCAGCAGTGAATGGACTAGCGGGAGGGATATCTCCTACGAGCAGTACTTC.

This clone has only a few counts. The chain combines TRBV2 with TRBJ2-1; 9 bases are shared with TRBD2. The V segment lost 11 bases and the J segment 5 bases; nucleotides outside the gene matches: 10. Germline CDR1 and CDR2: SNHLY and FYNNEI. The CDR3 runs 14 residues. The CDR3 spells CAGHSGRGNNEQFF. CDR3 bases: TGTGCCGGACATAGCGGGAGAGGGAACAATGAGCAGTTCTTC.

Notes on this clone: Additional DNA sequences in this sample encode the identical CDR3. V gene TRBV27 combines with J gene TRBJ2-1; 12 bases line up with TRBD2. The V and J ends lost 2 bases and 4 bases, in that order; junction bases with no gene match: 3. CDR3 length: 16 residues. Looked up from germline, CDR1 is MNHEY and CDR2 is SMNVEV (reference sequence). The CDR3 nucleotides are TGTGCCAGCAGTTTAGGACTAGCGGGATCTTACAATGAGCAGTTCTTC. It specifies CASSLGLAGSYNEQFF.

V gene TRBV7-9 combines with J gene TRBJ1-1, with D possibly TRBD1 on 5 matching bases. The CDR3 length is 12 residues. Per germline, CDR1 SEHNR and CDR2 FQNEAQ (reference sequence). V lost 5 bases and J 10 bases, leaving 14 bases between the germline ends. The CDR3 coding sequence is TGTGCCAGCAGCCGCGGGACCCCGGGAGCTTTCTTT. It is translated as CASSRGTPGAFF.

The V call is TRBV29-1, the J call TRBJ2-5; D is unclear. Germline CDR1 and CDR2: SQVTM and ANQGSEA. V lost 6 bases and J 1 base, leaving 9 bases between the germline ends. This CDR3 has 12 amino acids. CDR3 DNA: TGCAGCGTCAATCAGGCCCAAGAGACCCAGTACTTC. Its protein product is CSVNQAQETQYF. The complete variable domain, with remaining parts taken from reference TRBV29-1 and TRBJ2-5, reads SAVISQKPSRDICQRGTSLTIQCQVDSQVTMMFWYRQQPGQSLTLIATANQGSEATYESGFVIDKFPISRPNLTFSTLTVSNMSPEDSSIYLCSVNQAQETQYFGPGTRLLVL.

In its sample, this clone was seen once. The rearrangement uses TRBV7-9 and TRBJ1-2, with D possibly TRBD1 on 5 matching bases. Germline CDR1 is SEHNR and CDR2 is FQNEAQ (reference sequence). V lost 5 bases, J lost 8 bases, and 12 bases lay in between. There are 12 residues in the CDR3. The CDR3 DNA follows: TGTGCCAGCAGCCTCCAGGGAGGCGGCTACACCTTC. It is translated as CASSLQGGGYTF.

The chain carries TRBV28 and TRBJ1-1; tentative D call: TRBD1 (5 bases). Germline CDR1 and CDR2: MDHEN and SYDVKM. Trimming removed 1 base at V and 4 bases at J, with 13 bases between. The CDR3 spans 15 residues. This CDR3 is CASSLLGVRGTEAFF. For the CDR3, the DNA is TGTGCCAGCAGTTTATTAGGGGTAAGAGGCACTGAAGCTTTCTTT.

The chain couples TRBV7-8 to TRBJ2-1; TRBD1 agrees at 7 bases. The germline CDR1 and CDR2 sequences are SGHVS and FQNEAQ. Trimming took 2 bases from V and 9 from J; bases not matched to a gene: 7. The CDR3 is 14 residues long. CDR3 DNA sequence: TGTGCCAGCAGCTTACGCGACAGGGCCCCTGAGCAGTTCTTC. Translated: CASSLRDRAPEQFF. The variable domain in full, with the rest retrieved from reference TRBV7-8 and TRBJ2-1, is GAGVSQSPRYKVAKRGQDVALRCDPISGHVSLFWYQQALGQGPEFLTYFQNEAQLDKSGLPSDRFFAERPEGSVSTLKIQRTQQEDSAVYLCASSLRDRAPEQFFGPGTRLTVL.